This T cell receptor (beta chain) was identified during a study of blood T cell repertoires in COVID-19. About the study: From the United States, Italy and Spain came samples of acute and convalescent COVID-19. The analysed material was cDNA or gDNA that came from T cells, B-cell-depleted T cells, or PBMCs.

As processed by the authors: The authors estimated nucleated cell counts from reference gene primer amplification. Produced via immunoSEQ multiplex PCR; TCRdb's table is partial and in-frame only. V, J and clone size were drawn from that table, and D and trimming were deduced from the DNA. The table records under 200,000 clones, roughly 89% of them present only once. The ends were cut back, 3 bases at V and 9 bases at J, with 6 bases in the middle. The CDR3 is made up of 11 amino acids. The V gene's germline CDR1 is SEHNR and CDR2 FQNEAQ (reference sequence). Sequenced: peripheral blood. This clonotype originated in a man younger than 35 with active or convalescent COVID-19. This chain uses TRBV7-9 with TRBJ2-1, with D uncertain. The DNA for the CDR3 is TGTGCCAGCAGCTTTTCCCGTGAGCAGTTCTTC. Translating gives CASSFSREQFF.